The 12 T cell receptor beta chains given below trace back to one sample, sequenced in a study of cytomegalovirus exposure and HLA in healthy donors. Researchers ran the PCR with 60 Vbeta and 13 Jbeta primers. Sequencing was performed with immunoSEQ multiplex PCR; in TCRdb, only in-frame clones are kept and a portion is missing. The sample gives 95,000 to 150,000 clones, about 74% of which show up once; around 3.6% is in the top ten. The sequenced material came from PBMCs. Receptor source: a man aged 30 to 45 in good health and CMV-seronegative.

V is TRBV5-1 and J is TRBJ2-5, with 9 bases that match TRBD2. Germline values: CDR1 SGHRS, CDR2 YFSETQ. Trimming at V came to 4 bases and at J to 2 bases, leaving 3 bases not matched to a gene. This CDR3 has 14 amino acids. This CDR3 reads CASSTLAGQETQYF. The CDR3 DNA reads TGCGCCAGCAGCACCCTAGCGGGACAAGAGACCCAGTACTTC.

This chain connects TRBV9 to TRBJ2-3; TRBD2 matches at 10 bases. CDR1 SGDLS and CDR2 YYNGEE come from the germline V gene. The length of the CDR3 is 16 residues. J lost 5 bases, V lost 2 bases, and 8 bases had no gene match. CDR3 sequence (DNA): TGTGCCAGCAGCGTCCAGTCTAGCGGGGGTGGAGATACGCAGTATTTT. Amino acids: CASSVQSSGGGDTQYF.

The rearrangement joins TRBV7-3 to TRBJ2-3, with TRBD2 identical over 9 bases. Germline loops: CDR1 SGHTA, CDR2 FQGTGA. There are 13 residues in the CDR3. With V trimmed by 5 bases and J by 8 bases, 5 bases remained unmatched. CDR3 in DNA: TGTGCCAGCAGCATATATAGCGGGGGTACGCAGTATTTT. As protein: CASSIYSGGTQYF. Filled out from reference TRBV7-3 and TRBJ2-3, the complete variable domain reads GAGVSQTPSNKVTEKGKYVELRCDPISGHTALYWYRQSLGQGPEFLIYFQGTGAADDSGLPNDRFFAVRPEGSVSTLKIQRTERGDSAVYLCASSIYSGGTQYFGPGTRLTVL.

The J gene is TRBJ2-1, the V gene TRBV6-1; D call uncertain. The germline gives CDR1 MNHNS, CDR2 SASEGT. V lost 5 bases, J lost 9 bases, and 20 bases lay in between. The CDR3 sequence is 15 residues long. The CDR3 DNA reads as TGTGCCAGCAGTACTCTAGTTACTTTGGAGTCTGAGCAGTTCTTC. This gives the protein CASSTLVTLESEQFF.

DNA for the CDR3: TGTGCCAGCAGCCAACCGACAGGAACCGCCTTCTATGGCTACACCTTC. Its protein is CASSQPTGTAFYGYTF. The chain recombines TRBV4-2 with TRBJ1-2; a weak D match, TRBD1 (6 bases). The germline V gene has CDR1 LGHNA and CDR2 YNFKEQ. The V and J ends lost 2 bases and 4 bases respectively, with 17 bases between them. The CDR3 extends over 16 amino acids.

The rearrangement joins TRBV9 to TRBJ1-1; TRBD1 might be the D (5 bases). Germline assignment: CDR1 SGDLS and CDR2 YYNGEE. V was cut by 0 bases and J by 4 bases, with 10 bases left in between. CDR3 length: 14 residues. This CDR3 reads CASSVAGGGTEAFF. CDR3 DNA sequence: TGTGCCAGCAGCGTAGCGGGGGGTGGCACTGAAGCTTTCTTT.

The CDR3 reads CASSPRRDRDQKLFF. The DNA of the CDR3 is TGTGCCAGCAGCCCCCGCCGGGACAGGGATCAGAAACTGTTTTTT. The chain joins TRBV7-2 to TRBJ1-4, with 9 bases lining up with TRBD1. The germline CDR1 and CDR2 sequences are SGHTA and FQGNSA. The CDR3 totals 15 residues. The V segment lost 5 bases and the J segment 11 bases; nucleotides outside the gene matches: 12.

CDR3 sequence (DNA): TGTGCCAGCAATTCAGGGGCTGGAGATACGCAGTATTTT. It translates to CASNSGAGDTQYF. The chain combines TRBV5-6 with TRBJ2-3; tentative D call: TRBD1 (6 bases). The V and J ends lost 6 bases and 5 bases respectively, with 13 bases between them. CDR1 is SGHDT and CDR2 is YYEEEE in the germline V gene. This CDR3 comprises 13 residues.

There are a few counts of this clone. V is TRBV14 and J is TRBJ1-1; no firm D call. V was shortened by 1 base and J by 1 base, with 4 bases between the two germline ends. The CDR3 has 13 amino acids. Germline V gene sequence: CDR1 SGHDN, CDR2 FVKESK. This chain's CDR3 is CASSQAKNTEAFF. CDR3 nucleotides: TGTGCCAGCAGCCAAGCTAAGAACACTGAAGCTTTCTTT. Complete variable domain (other parts from reference TRBV14 and TRBJ1-1): EAGVTQFPSHSVIEKGQTVTLRCDPISGHDNLYWYRRVMGKEIKFLLHFVKESKQDESGMPNNRFLAERTGGTYSTLKVQPAELEDSGVYFCASSQAKNTEAFFGQGTRLTVV.

The rearrangement joins TRBV28 to TRBJ1-5; D unresolved. The germline V gene has CDR1 MDHEN and CDR2 SYDVKM. The CDR3 has 12 amino acids. V lost 8 bases and J lost 6, with 11 bases in between. CDR3 residues: CASQEGAQPQHF. As DNA, the CDR3 is TGTGCCAGCCAAGAGGGAGCTCAGCCCCAGCATTTT.

J is TRBJ2-1 and V is TRBV30; 11 nucleotides match TRBD2. This CDR3 has 16 amino acids. The trim removed 2 bases at V and 10 bases at J, leaving 13 bases unmatched. Germline V CDR1 and CDR2: GTSNPN, SVGIG (reference sequence). The CDR3 DNA is TGTGCCTGGAGTCTAAATAGCGGGGGGGTATGGGGCGAGCAGTTCTTC. Amino acid sequence: CAWSLNSGGVWGEQFF.

This clone was seen just once. The V gene is TRBV13, the J gene TRBJ2-5, with 16 nucleotides matching TRBD2. Germline lookup yields CDR1 PRHDT and CDR2 FYEKMQ (reference sequence). CDR3 length equals 19 residues. Losses at the gene ends were 5 bases for V and 5 bases for J; bases not matched to a gene: 14. In DNA form, the CDR3 reads TGTGCCAGCAGCCCACCGAACAGGGGACTAGCGGGGGGGATGGAGACCCAGTACTTC. Translation gives CASSPPNRGLAGGMETQYF.